The 27 T cell receptor beta chains in this list originate from one sample, sequenced in a study of cytomegalovirus exposure and HLA in healthy donors. This PCR relied on a set of 60 Vbeta primers and 13 Jbeta primers. Profiled with immunoSEQ multiplex PCR; TCRdb holds only in-frame clones, not every one. In the table there are about 140,000 clones, about 77% of which are singletons. Sequencing used PBMCs. The receptor source for this set is a male donor in good health and CMV-seronegative.

The chain employs TRBV6-5 and TRBJ1-2; D call uncertain. V was trimmed by 5 bases and J by 5 bases, leaving 15 bases between them. Germline V gives CDR1 MNHEY, CDR2 SVGAGI. CDR3 size: 14 residues. The CDR3: CASSEGVNRYGYTF. DNA for the CDR3: TGTGCCAGCAGTGAGGGCGTAAATAGGTATGGCTACACCTTC.

There are a few counts of this clone. The rearrangement uses TRBV6-5 and TRBJ1-1; 9 bases agree with TRBD1. The CDR3 is 16 residues long. Losses at the gene ends were 4 bases for V and 5 bases for J; bases not matched to a gene: 11. CDR1 and CDR2 from the germline V gene are MNHEY and SVGAGI. CDR3 sequence (DNA): TGTGCCAGCAGTTCAAATCCGGGACAGGGTTTAACTGAAGCTTTCTTT. It specifies CASSSNPGQGLTEAFF.

J is TRBJ1-5 and V is TRBV28, with a tentative D call TRBD1 (5 bases). The V gene lost 4 bases and the J gene lost 1 base, with 11 bases spanning the gap. This CDR3 is 15 amino acids long. The germline V gene has CDR1 MDHEN and CDR2 SYDVKM. This CDR3 reads CASSSGGYSNQPQHF. DNA for the CDR3: TGTGCCAGCAGTTCCGGGGGGTACAGCAATCAGCCCCAGCATTTT.

The chain has TRBV6-5 and TRBJ2-1, with 7 bases that match TRBD2. Losses at the gene ends were 5 bases for V and 6 bases for J; bases not matched to a gene: 10. The CDR3 totals 15 residues. Germline CDR1 and CDR2: MNHEY and SVGAGI. The CDR3 here is CASSTPGREVNEQFF. The CDR3 coding sequence is TGTGCCAGCAGTACACCGGGACGGGAGGTCAATGAGCAGTTCTTC.

This rearrangement joins TRBV5-4 to TRBJ1-1; D is undetermined. V was shortened by 3 bases and J by 3 bases, with 9 bases between the two germline ends. Germline loops: CDR1 SGHNT, CDR2 YYREEE (reference sequence). The CDR3 spans 13 residues. CDR3 bases: TGTGCCAGCAGCTCCGGAGTTGACACTGAAGCTTTCTTT. Protein product: CASSSGVDTEAFF. Using reference TRBV5-4 and TRBJ1-1 for the parts outside the CDR3, the full variable domain is ETGVTQSPTHLIKTRGQQVTLRCSSQSGHNTVSWYQQALGQGPQFIFQYYREEENGRGNFPPRFSGLQFPNYSSELNVNALELDDSALYLCASSSGVDTEAFFGQGTRLTVV.

The chain uses TRBV6-5 and TRBJ1-1; 7 bases align to TRBD1. The CDR3 is 15 amino acids. CDR1 is MNHEY, CDR2 SVGAGI, per germline. J gave up 6 bases and V 6 bases, and 13 bases lay outside the gene matches. The CDR3 region is CASRKGRQGTSEAFF. The CDR3 DNA follows: TGTGCCAGCAGAAAGGGGCGACAGGGCACGTCTGAAGCTTTCTTT.

V is TRBV19 and J is TRBJ2-3; 8 bases are a match to TRBD1. This CDR3 has 16 residues. Germline values: CDR1 LNHDA, CDR2 SQIVND (reference sequence). With V trimmed by 4 bases and J by 0 bases, 6 bases remained unmatched. The CDR3 sequence: CASSTDQGASTDTQYF. In DNA, the CDR3 is TGTGCCAGTAGTACCGATCAGGGGGCTAGCACAGATACGCAGTATTTT.

The chain joins TRBV18 to TRBJ2-1, with a weak D call TRBD1 (5 bases). From germline, CDR1 is KGHSH and CDR2 LQKENI. This CDR3 is built from 15 residues. V gave up 3 bases and J gave up 0 bases, with 9 bases separating them. CDR3 in DNA: TGTGCCAGCTCACCCGACAGACTCTCCTACAATGAGCAGTTCTTC. The encoded protein is CASSPDRLSYNEQFF.

The chain joins TRBV28 to TRBJ2-5; 8 bases fit TRBD1. Germline lookup yields CDR1 MDHEN and CDR2 SYDVKM. The V gene end was trimmed by 2 bases and the J gene end by 4 bases; junction bases not matched to a gene: 6. The CDR3 length is 15 residues. The CDR3: CASSLGQGASETQYF. CDR3 nucleotides: TGTGCCAGCAGTTTAGGTCAGGGGGCTTCAGAGACCCAGTACTTC.

This clone was detected only a few times. The rearrangement joins TRBV6-5 to TRBJ1-2, with 8 bases aligning to TRBD1. Germline V CDR1 and CDR2: MNHEY, SVGAGI. This CDR3 is built from 15 residues. V lost 9 bases to trimming and J lost 1 base; unmatched junction nucleotides: 10. The CDR3 DNA is TGTGCCAGTTTTTCAGGGGGCGCGAATAACTATGGCTACACCTTC. Translating gives CASFSGGANNYGYTF.

This clone occurred a few times. The CDR3 DNA reads TGTGCCAGCAGCTTAGCCCAACAGGGTCCGTTTGCATACGAGCAGTACTTC. This encodes CASSLAQQGPFAYEQYF. The chain uses TRBV7-2 and TRBJ2-7; TRBD1 is a possible D gene (6 bases). This CDR3 is 17 amino acids long. Looked up from germline, CDR1 is SGHTA and CDR2 is FQGNSA. The germline V and J ends were trimmed by 0 bases and 4 bases, with 19 bases remaining between them.

This chain connects TRBV5-8 to TRBJ1-4, with TRBD1 matching 7 bases. The CDR3 loop spans 15 amino acids. The V segment lost 2 bases and the J segment 8 bases; nucleotides outside the gene matches: 9. Germline CDR1 SGHTS, CDR2 YDEGEE. The CDR3 spells CASSFGGGSGEKLFF. CDR3 sequence (DNA): TGTGCCAGCAGCTTCGGAGGGGGCTCGGGAGAAAAACTGTTTTTT. The full variable domain, its missing parts supplied by reference TRBV5-8 and TRBJ1-4, is EAGVTQSPTHLIKTRGQQATLRCSPISGHTSVYWYQQALGLGLQFLLWYDEGEERNRGNFPPRFSGRQFPNYSSELNVNALELEDSALYLCASSFGGGSGEKLFFGSGTQLSVL.

This sequence joins TRBV6-5 and TRBJ2-7; D is unresolved. This CDR3 has 12 amino acids. V was pared by 2 bases and J by 3 bases, with 5 bases between. In germline, CDR1 is MNHEY, CDR2 SVGAGI. CDR3 bases: TGTGCCAGCAGTTACCGCAGCTACGAGCAGTACTTC. Its protein is CASSYRSYEQYF.

The V and J genes are TRBV5-1 and TRBJ1-2; 11 bases agree with TRBD1. Unmatched junction bases numbered 2, after V lost 4 bases and J lost 3 bases. Germline V gene data show CDR1 as SGHRS and CDR2 as YFSETQ. CDR3 length: 14 residues. CDR3 sequence reads: CASSQGQGDYGYTF. The CDR3 DNA reads TGCGCCAGCAGCCAGGGACAGGGGGACTATGGCTACACCTTC.

J is TRBJ2-1 and V is TRBV5-1; TRBD2 aligns across 9 bases. Germline loops: CDR1 SGHRS, CDR2 YFSETQ. The V gene end was trimmed by 0 bases and the J gene end by 7 bases; junction bases not matched to a gene: 5. CDR3 length: 15 amino acids. In nucleotides, the CDR3 is TGCGCCAGCAGCTTGGATAGCGGGAGATTTAATGAGCAGTTCTTC. This sequence encodes CASSLDSGRFNEQFF.

The chain couples TRBV5-8 to TRBJ1-1, with D perhaps matching TRBD1 (6 bases). V was trimmed by 0 bases and J by 3 bases, leaving 12 bases between them. This CDR3 is 15 amino acids long. Germline CDR1 reads SGHTS; CDR2 reads YDEGEE. The DNA for the CDR3 is TGTGCCAGCAGCTTGGCGTTACAGGGTGACACTGAAGCTTTCTTT. Protein: CASSLALQGDTEAFF.

The V and J genes are TRBV27 and TRBJ2-5; 10 positions match TRBD2. The J call may be faulty, since TRBJ2-7 better matches the DNA end. Germline-derived CDR1 and CDR2 are MNHEY and SMNVEV (reference sequence). The CDR3 contains 15 residues. Here the CDR3 DNA reads TGTGCCAGCAGTCCCCATAGCGGGAGGTACTACGAGCAGTACTTC. This sequence encodes CASSPHSGRYYEQYF.

The chain combines TRBV10-3 with TRBJ1-5, with 10 nucleotides matching TRBD1. The CDR3 extends over 15 amino acids. Germline V gene data show CDR1 as ENHRY and CDR2 as SYGVKD. J gave up 7 bases and V 6 bases, and 9 bases lay outside the gene matches. The CDR3 DNA is TGTGCCATCAGCGAGGGACAGGGGTCAATCCAGCCCCAGCATTTT. This gives the protein CAISEGQGSIQPQHF.

The V gene is TRBV7-2, the J gene TRBJ2-5; D is ambiguous. The CDR3 totals 13 residues. V was pared by 1 base and J by 5 bases, with 8 bases between. Germline V gene lookup returns CDR1 SGHTA and CDR2 FQGNSA. CDR3 bases: TGTGCCAGCAGCTTAGGAGGCCGGGAGACCCAGTACTTC. Translation: CASSLGGRETQYF.

This clone was picked up a small number of times. The genes are TRBV27 and TRBJ1-1; tentative D call: TRBD1 (6 bases). This CDR3 is built from 13 residues. Trimming took 1 base from V and 8 from J, leaving 11 bases between them. Germline CDR1 reads MNHEY; CDR2 reads SMNVEV (reference sequence). Here the CDR3 DNA reads TGTGCCAGCAGTTTATGGGACGGGACAGAAGCTTTCTTT. It yields the protein CASSLWDGTEAFF.

The chain links TRBV19 to TRBJ1-5; TRBD1 is a possible D gene (6 bases). The CDR3 covers 14 residues. V was pared by 1 base and J by 5 bases, with 9 bases between. Germline V gene data show CDR1 as LNHDA and CDR2 as SQIVND (reference sequence). CDR3 protein: CASSIGDNYQPQHF. CDR3 nucleotide sequence: TGTGCCAGTAGTATAGGGGACAACTATCAGCCCCAGCATTTT. Together with reference TRBV19 and TRBJ1-5, the CDR3 gives the full variable domain: DGGITQSPKYLFRKEGQNVTLSCEQNLNHDAMYWYRQDPGQGLRLIYYSQIVNDFQKGDIAEGYSVSREKKESFPLTVTSAQKNPTAFYLCASSIGDNYQPQHFGDGTRLSIL.

The V gene is TRBV7-2, the J gene TRBJ2-1; no definite D call. V was pared by 4 bases and J by 0 bases, with 7 bases between. The CDR3 extends over 14 amino acids. Looked up from germline, CDR1 is SGHTA and CDR2 is FQGNSA. The CDR3 DNA sequence: TGTGCCAGCAGCTCGACAAGCTCCTACAATGAGCAGTTCTTC. Translation: CASSSTSSYNEQFF.

The gene calls are TRBV11-2 and TRBJ2-1, with TRBD2 matching 8 bases. Looked up from germline, CDR1 is SGHAT and CDR2 is FQNNGV. This CDR3 is 14 amino acids long. V lost 3 bases to trimming and J lost 7 bases; unmatched junction nucleotides: 5. The chain's CDR3 is CASSFWTSNNEQFF. DNA for the CDR3: TGTGCCAGCAGCTTTTGGACTAGCAATAATGAGCAGTTCTTC.

The rearrangement joins TRBV7-9 to TRBJ1-4; 7 bases fit TRBD1. This CDR3 has 15 amino acids. J was trimmed by 3 bases and V by 5 bases; bases with no gene match: 6. Per the germline V gene, CDR1 is SEHNR and CDR2 is FQNEAQ (reference sequence). CDR3 bases: TGTGCCAGCAGCCCAACGGGACAGCCTAATGAAAAACTGTTTTTT. This sequence encodes CASSPTGQPNEKLFF. The variable domain in full, completed from reference TRBV7-9 and TRBJ1-4, reads DTGVSQNPRHKITKRGQNVTFRCDPISEHNRLYWYRQTLGQGPEFLTYFQNEAQLEKSRLLSDRFSAERPKGSFSTLEIQRTEQGDSAMYLCASSPTGQPNEKLFFGSGTQLSVL.

This chain connects TRBV7-9 to TRBJ2-1, with D possibly TRBD1 on 5 matching bases. The V end was cut by 1 base, the J end by 8 bases, with 12 bases between. The CDR3 contains 14 residues. Germline-derived CDR1 and CDR2 are SEHNR and FQNEAQ (reference sequence). CDR3 region: CASSLVGDTYEQFF. CDR3 nucleotides: TGTGCCAGCAGCTTAGTAGGGGATACCTATGAGCAGTTCTTC.

This chain links TRBV5-5 with TRBJ2-7; D ambiguous. The CDR3 is 13 amino acids. Deletions cut 2 bases from V and 2 bases from J, with 8 bases between. Germline V CDR1 and CDR2: SGHKS, YYEKEE (reference sequence). The CDR3 DNA reads as TGTGCCAGCAGCTTAAACGGTCCCTACGAGCAGTACTTC. Its protein is CASSLNGPYEQYF.

This chain joins TRBV7-9 and TRBJ1-1, with 7 bases fitting TRBD1. Looked up from germline, CDR1 is SEHNR and CDR2 is FQNEAQ (reference sequence). The trim removed 3 bases at V and 1 base at J, leaving 8 bases unmatched. This CDR3 is built from 16 residues. The CDR3 loop is CASSFRQGKGNTEAFF. The CDR3 DNA is TGTGCCAGCAGCTTCAGACAGGGAAAGGGGAACACTGAAGCTTTCTTT.